The entry below describes one TCR beta chain. Antigen specificity is unknown. TCRbeta library construction was performed incorporating unique molecular identifiers. TCRdb reanalysed the PCR reads using MiXCR and keeps one entry per CDR3 protein. The sample holds some 830,000 distinct CDR3 sequences, under 20% seen once. The sample is drawn from a study of T-cell reconstitution after alpha-beta-depleted transplantation in children. Notes on the study in general: A year post-transplant, T-cell counts and diversity derived mostly from newly produced T cells. Some patients' high day-60 TCRbeta diversity was traced to surviving recipient T cells and thymic progenitors. At around two months after transplant, the alpha-beta T cells were reportedly derived from several hundred expanded clones that came from non-depleted graft cells.

With 0 bases removed from V and 3 bases from J, the gap between germline ends came to 10 bases. This CDR3 is built from 15 residues. Germline-derived CDR1 and CDR2 are SGHRS and YFSETQ. The sample here was PBMCs, mostly from graft donor cells, taken 360 days after TCRalphabeta/CD19-depleted stem cell transplant. The TCR comes from a male patient younger than 18 who had a stem cell transplant for acute lymphoblastic leukemia, so the T cells may come from the graft donor. The chain joins TRBV5-1 to TRBJ1-5; D is unclear. The CDR3 bases are TGCGCCAGCAGCTTGGTATCGGGCTACAATCAGCCCCAGCATTTT. Amino acid sequence: CASSLVSGYNQPQHF.